This paragraph covers one T cell receptor (beta chain) sequence. Its specificity is unknown. There are 13 residues in the CDR3. CDR1 SNHLY and CDR2 FYNNEI come from the germline V gene. V dropped 6 bases and J dropped 5 bases, with 11 bases sitting between them. This sample is drawn from a study of CD4 T cells in relation to SARS-CoV-2 and coronaviruses. The assay was immunoSEQ multiplex PCR, and TCRdb's table has in-frame clones only and misses some. The sample yields tens of thousands of clones, 77% seen once. The clonotype comes from an adult with COVID-19. The specimen sequenced was memory CD4+ T cells from PBMCs, cultured in vitro. The genes are TRBV2 and TRBJ1-5; D ambiguous. CDR3 bases: TGTGCCAGCAGCCTAGGGTGGGATCAGCCCCAGCATTTT. The encoded protein is CASSLGWDQPQHF.